The 5 T cell receptor beta chains in this list originate from one sample, sequenced in a study of Ad26.COV2.S vaccination and SARS-CoV-2 variants. Treatment described: some 20 received Ad26.COV2.S at low or high dose, single or two shots; roughly five received placebo; per-sample allocation not given. Sampling was performed 63 days after the first vaccine or placebo injection. Sequencing used immunoSEQ multiplex PCR; TCRdb keeps in-frame clones, though not all of them. This table holds 440,000 or so clones, roughly 88% found once. The sequenced sample was peripheral blood, obtained in a trial of Ad26.COV2.S vaccine versus placebo. These receptor sequences come from a person between 18 and 65 years old who received the Ad26.COV2.S COVID-19 vaccine or a placebo.

This chain uses TRBV6-2 or TRBV6-3 with TRBJ1-5; no definite D call. This CDR3 is 12 amino acids long. Trimming took off 4 bases at V and 6 bases at J, with 7 bases between the two ends. CDR1 is MNHEY and CDR2 is SVGEGT in the germline V gene. The CDR3 bases are TGTGCCAGCAGTTCAGGCCTTCAGCCCCAGCATTTT. As protein: CASSSGLQPQHF.

The chain is built from TRBV28 and TRBJ2-2, with D perhaps matching TRBD1 (6 bases). V lost 6 bases and J lost 7, with 18 bases in between. This CDR3 region has 15 residues. Germline V gives CDR1 MDHEN, CDR2 SYDVKM. The CDR3 DNA is TGTGCCAGCAGGGGTCCCAGCGGCAGGGGCGGGGAGCTGTTTTTT. Its translation is CASRGPSGRGGELFF.

The chain uses TRBV4-1 and TRBJ1-6; weak D call: TRBD1 (6 bases). Per germline, CDR1 MGHRA and CDR2 YSYEKL. Deletions cut 4 bases from V and 8 bases from J, with 27 bases between. The CDR3 spans 19 residues. The CDR3 protein is CASSLVGFDRPPGDSPLHF. The DNA of the CDR3 is TGCGCCAGCAGCCTAGTAGGGTTCGACAGGCCGCCGGGGGATTCACCCCTCCACTTT.

V is TRBV6-5 and J is TRBJ2-5; possibly TRBD1 for D (7 bases). This CDR3 has 13 residues. V was shortened by 6 bases and J by 4 bases, with 12 bases between the two germline ends. CDR1 and CDR2 from the germline V gene are MNHEY and SVGAGI. CDR3: CASRRGQLETQYF. CDR3 in DNA: TGTGCCAGCAGGCGGGGACAGTTAGAGACCCAGTACTTC.

V is TRBV7-2 and J is TRBJ2-7, with 8 bases identical to TRBD2. The CDR3 runs 16 residues. The V gene end was trimmed by 1 base and the J gene end by 2 bases; junction bases not matched to a gene: 7. CDR1 is SGHTA, CDR2 FQGNSA, per germline. The CDR3 here is CASSLVGSGVTYEQYF. For the CDR3, the DNA is TGTGCCAGCAGCTTAGTGGGTAGCGGGGTCACCTACGAGCAGTACTTC. The full variable domain, with the rest looked up from reference TRBV7-2 and TRBJ2-7, is GAGVSQSPSNKVTEKGKDVELRCDPISGHTALYWYRQSLGQGLEFLIYFQGNSAPDKSGLPSDRFSAERTGGSVSTLTIQRTQQEDSAVYLCASSLVGSGVTYEQYFGPGTRLTVT.